The 24 T cell receptor beta chains below were found in one sample sequenced in a study of blood T cell repertoires in COVID-19. The protocol was immunoSEQ multiplex PCR, while the TCRdb copy is restricted to in-frame clones and leaves out a portion. The profile shows roughly 250,000 clones, approximately 80% of them singletons. Sequences were obtained from peripheral blood. The receptors come from a woman aged 45-60 years with acute or convalescent COVID-19.

The chain recombines TRBV5-4 with TRBJ2-3; D possibly corresponds to TRBD1 (5 bases). Germline V gives CDR1 SGHNT, CDR2 YYREEE (reference sequence). Trimming removed 0 bases from V and 5 bases from J, with 16 bases in between. The CDR3 sequence is 16 residues long. The CDR3 loop is CASSLGQLSQGDTQYF. The DNA of the CDR3 is TGTGCCAGCAGCTTGGGACAGCTAAGTCAAGGAGATACGCAGTATTTT.

The V and J genes are TRBV4-1 and TRBJ2-1, with unresolved D. The V gene lost 0 bases and the J gene lost 4 bases, with 4 bases spanning the gap. This CDR3 is built from 13 residues. From germline, CDR1 is MGHRA and CDR2 YSYEKL. The CDR3 loop reads CASSQDPYNEQFF. CDR3 DNA sequence: TGCGCCAGCAGCCAAGACCCGTACAATGAGCAGTTCTTC.

In its sample, this clone was seen once. V usage is TRBV30 and J usage is TRBJ1-1, with TRBD1 identical over 10 bases. With 5 bases clipped from V and 5 bases from J, the junction kept 14 bases outside the gene matches. The CDR3 runs to 16 residues. The germline V gene has CDR1 GTSNPN and CDR2 SVGIG (reference sequence). As DNA, the CDR3 is TGTGCCTGGGGGACCCCCATGACAGGGGGCGGAACTGAAGCTTTCTTT. It specifies CAWGTPMTGGGTEAFF.

The chain links TRBV7-7 to TRBJ2-7, with 8 positions matching TRBD2. The trim removed 5 bases at V and 5 bases at J, leaving 11 bases unmatched. The CDR3 is 15 amino acids. Germline CDR1 reads SSHAT; CDR2 reads FNYEAQ (reference sequence). CDR3 in amino acids: CASSPSSGRVNEQYF. The CDR3, as DNA: TGTGCCAGCAGCCCTTCCAGCGGGAGAGTGAACGAGCAGTACTTC.

The chain joins TRBV28 to TRBJ1-1; a possible D gene is TRBD1 (5 bases). The CDR3 consists of 15 residues. The V gene's germline CDR1 is MDHEN and CDR2 SYDVKM. Trimming took 3 bases from V and 1 from J, leaving 12 bases between them. The DNA of the CDR3 is TGTGCCAGCAGTTTGCCCTCGGGGGGGAACACTGAAGCTTTCTTT. The encoded protein is CASSLPSGGNTEAFF.

The chain combines TRBV12-2 with TRBJ2-1; the table's D call, TRBD2, was not checked against the DNA. TRBV12-2 is a documented pseudogene. The CDR3 covers 24 residues. The CDR3 reads CASRLPSPRSGLAGDCYSYNEQFF. Written as DNA, the CDR3 is TGTGCAAGTCGCTTACCCAGCCCAAGATCCGGACTAGCGGGAGACTGTTACTCCTACAATGAGCAGTTCTTC.

This clone came up a few times. The chain employs TRBV11-2 and TRBJ1-2; possibly TRBD1 for D (6 bases). V lost 2 bases to trimming and J lost 0 bases, with 10 bases between them. Germline CDR1 and CDR2: SGHAT and FQNNGV. CDR3 length: 15 amino acids. Here the CDR3 DNA reads TGTGCCAGCAGCTTAACGGACAGATCTAACTATGGCTACACCTTC. Translating it yields CASSLTDRSNYGYTF. The whole variable domain, remainder taken from reference TRBV11-2 and TRBJ1-2, is EAGVAQSPRYKIIEKRQSVAFWCNPISGHATLYWYQQILGQGPKLLIQFQNNGVVDDSQLPKDRFSAERLKGVDSTLKIQPAKLEDSAVYLCASSLTDRSNYGYTFGSGTRLTVV.

This chain joins TRBV27 and TRBJ1-2, with a possible D match to TRBD1 (5 bases). V lost 0 bases and J lost 8, with 13 bases in between. The CDR3 sequence is 14 residues long. Germline V lookup: CDR1 MNHEY, CDR2 SMNVEV (reference sequence). CDR3 coding DNA: TGTGCCAGCAGTTTATCTCCCCGACAGTGGGGCTACACCTTC. It is translated as CASSLSPRQWGYTF.

The V and J genes are TRBV27 and TRBJ1-2; a possible D gene is TRBD1 (5 bases). The CDR3 sequence is 13 residues long. From germline, CDR1 is MNHEY and CDR2 SMNVEV (reference sequence). V was clipped by 6 bases and J by 7 bases, with 15 bases between them. CDR3 protein: CASSPGQGFGYTF. Written as DNA, the CDR3 is TGTGCCAGCAGCCCAGGCCAGGGTTTTGGCTACACCTTC.

The chain joins TRBV12-3 or TRBV12-4 to TRBJ1-5; D may be TRBD1 (5 bases). CDR3 size: 12 residues. V was clipped by 6 bases and J by 8 bases, with 11 bases between them. CDR3: CASSPTREPQHF. The CDR3 nucleotides are TGTGCCAGCAGCCCAACCAGGGAGCCCCAGCATTTT.

The genes are TRBV4-3 and TRBJ1-6; no reliable D call. CDR3 length: 14 residues. Trimming stripped 0 bases from V and 6 bases from J, with 6 bases between. CDR1 LGHNA and CDR2 YSLEER come from the germline V gene. As DNA, the CDR3 is TGCGCCAGCAGCCAAGAATTGAGTAATTCACCCCTCCACTTT. It codes for CASSQELSNSPLHF.

This clone was recorded only once. The chain has TRBV25-1 and TRBJ1-1; D is perhaps TRBD1 (6 bases). V dropped 3 bases and J dropped 5 bases, with 13 bases sitting between them. The CDR3 consists of 14 residues. Germline CDR1 MGHDK, CDR2 SYGVNS. CDR3 sequence: CASSEIGGVTEAFF. CDR3 bases: TGTGCCAGCAGTGAGATAGGGGGTGTGACTGAAGCTTTCTTT.

The rearrangement joins TRBV7-8 to TRBJ1-3, with TRBD1 matching 8 bases. The length of the CDR3 is 15 residues. CDR1 SGHVS and CDR2 FQNEAQ come from the germline V gene. J was trimmed by 6 bases and V by 5 bases; bases with no gene match: 9. CDR3 DNA: TGTGCCAGCAGCCCCCAGGGGGCGCGAGAAAACACCATATATTTT. Protein product: CASSPQGARENTIYF.

The V gene is TRBV18, the J gene TRBJ2-7, with 7 nucleotides matching TRBD1. Looked up from germline, CDR1 is KGHSH and CDR2 is LQKENI. The CDR3 consists of 16 residues. The V gene end was trimmed by 6 bases and the J gene end by 5 bases; junction bases not matched to a gene: 16. CDR3 sequence: CASSPLPGQLRDEQYF. CDR3 sequence (DNA): TGTGCCAGCTCGCCCCTCCCGGGACAGCTAAGGGACGAGCAGTACTTC.

The V gene is TRBV11-2, the J gene TRBJ2-5; 11 bases are shared with TRBD2. With 1 base clipped from V and 5 bases from J, the junction kept 12 bases outside the gene matches. Germline lookup yields CDR1 SGHAT and CDR2 FQNNGV. The CDR3 length is 18 residues. CDR3 coding DNA: TGTGCCAGCAGCTTAGTGAGGGCTAGCGGGGGGCCGAGGGAGACCCAGTACTTC. The encoded protein is CASSLVRASGGPRETQYF. The variable domain in full, with the rest retrieved from reference TRBV11-2 and TRBJ2-5, is EAGVAQSPRYKIIEKRQSVAFWCNPISGHATLYWYQQILGQGPKLLIQFQNNGVVDDSQLPKDRFSAERLKGVDSTLKIQPAKLEDSAVYLCASSLVRASGGPRETQYFGPGTRLLVL.

In its sample, this clone was seen a few times. The chain combines TRBV11-2 with TRBJ2-1; D is possibly TRBD1 (7 bases). The CDR3 extends over 19 amino acids. The V end lost 5 bases, the J end lost 1 base, and 24 bases lay between the germline ends. Germline V gives CDR1 SGHAT, CDR2 FQNNGV. The CDR3: CASSADGGGGKPSYNEQFF. The DNA of the CDR3 is TGTGCCAGCAGCGCCGACGGAGGAGGGGGCAAGCCGTCCTACAATGAGCAGTTCTTC.

This clone was counted a single time. The chain combines TRBV6-5 with TRBJ2-7; a weak D match, TRBD2 (6 bases). There are 14 residues in the CDR3. The germline V and J ends were trimmed by 6 bases and 3 bases, with 15 bases remaining between them. CDR1 and CDR2 (germline): MNHEY, SVGAGI. The CDR3 here is CASSPSSVSYEQYF. CDR3 DNA sequence: TGTGCCAGCAGCCCCTCTAGCGTAAGCTACGAGCAGTACTTC.

In this sample, this clone turned up a few times. The chain couples TRBV7-8 to TRBJ1-6, with D unclear. CDR3 length: 14 amino acids. Germline-derived CDR1 and CDR2 are SGHVS and FQNEAQ. V was pared by 5 bases and J by 7 bases, with 12 bases between. The CDR3 here is CASSEREGNSPLHF. Here the CDR3 DNA reads TGTGCCAGCAGCGAACGAGAGGGAAATTCACCCCTCCACTTT.

The chain couples TRBV5-1 to TRBJ2-1, with 7 bases aligning to TRBD1. J lost 5 bases, V lost 1 base, and 6 bases had no gene match. The CDR3 is made up of 15 amino acids. Germline CDR1 SGHRS, CDR2 YFSETQ. CDR3 sequence: CASSLSGDSHNEQFF. The CDR3 region has the DNA TGCGCCAGCAGCTTGTCTGGGGACAGCCACAATGAGCAGTTCTTC.

The chain's CDR3 is CASSQGGGNQPQHF. In DNA form, the CDR3 reads TGTGCCAGCAGCCAGGGGGGTGGCAATCAGCCCCAGCATTTT. V and J are TRBV3-1 (or the pseudogene TRBV3-2) and TRBJ1-5; tentative D call: TRBD1 (5 bases). Germline assignment: CDR1 LGHDT and CDR2 YNNKEL (reference sequence). The CDR3 covers 14 residues. Trimming cost V 3 bases and J 2 bases, with 8 bases left between them.

This sequence joins TRBV4-1 and TRBJ2-1; 11 nucleotides agree with TRBD2. From germline, CDR1 is MGHRA and CDR2 YSYEKL. CDR3 length: 16 residues. Trimming took 4 bases from V and 3 from J; bases not matched to a gene: 5. Here the CDR3 reads CASSLQTSGDYNEQFF. DNA for the CDR3: TGCGCCAGCAGCCTGCAGACTAGCGGGGACTACAATGAGCAGTTCTTC.

This chain joins TRBV2 and TRBJ1-1; a weak D match, TRBD1 (6 bases). Germline values: CDR1 SNHLY, CDR2 FYNNEI. The ends were cut back, 4 bases at V and 3 bases at J, with 9 bases in the middle. The CDR3 is made up of 13 amino acids. The chain's CDR3 is CASSVRTDTEAFF. Here the CDR3 DNA reads TGTGCCAGCAGTGTACGGACAGACACTGAAGCTTTCTTT.

The rearrangement uses TRBV7-8 and TRBJ2-5, with D possibly matching TRBD2 (7 bases). Trimming took 8 bases from V and 5 from J, leaving 21 bases between them. CDR1 SGHVS and CDR2 FQNEAQ come from the germline V gene. The CDR3 loop spans 15 amino acids. The CDR3: CASWGGASGQETQYF. CDR3 DNA: TGTGCCAGCTGGGGGGGGGCCTCGGGGCAGGAGACCCAGTACTTC. Combining the CDR3 with reference TRBV7-8 and TRBJ2-5 gives the whole variable domain GAGVSQSPRYKVAKRGQDVALRCDPISGHVSLFWYQQALGQGPEFLTYFQNEAQLDKSGLPSDRFFAERPEGSVSTLKIQRTQQEDSAVYLCASWGGASGQETQYFGPGTRLLVL.

The chain has TRBV18 and TRBJ1-4; a possible D gene is TRBD1 (5 bases). The CDR3 is 14 amino acids. The V gene lost 3 bases and the J gene lost 7 bases, with 12 bases spanning the gap. CDR1 and CDR2 (germline): KGHSH, LQKENI. CDR3 sequence reads: CASSPAGRVEKLFF. CDR3 nucleotide sequence: TGTGCCAGCTCACCTGCAGGGAGGGTTGAAAAACTGTTTTTT.